A selection of T cell receptor beta chains follows, all from one sample in a study of neoadjuvant nivolumab and ipilimumab in lung cancer. Sequenced by immunoSEQ multiplex PCR; TCRdb stores in-frame clones only, minus some. The sample records 8,500 to 10,000 clones, roughly 80% being singletons. Sample: tumor tissue, taken after neoadjuvant nivolumab, alone or with ipilimumab, at or shortly before surgery. These receptors came from an adult with non-small cell lung cancer. Some clones in this sample may be carry-over from other donors' samples. The CDR3 runs from the conserved cysteine through the conserved F or W. The order of the fields is D gene, J gene, clone size, V gene, CDR3 DNA, CDR3 protein. The D gene is left open where the match is weak. Part of the rows lack a size; the others show once, few, many or a class for expanded clones.

TRBD2	TRBJ2-1	once	TRBV11-3	TGTGCCAGCAGCTTAGCTGGAGCGGGGGAGCAGTTCTTC	CASSLAGAGEQFF
TRBD1	TRBJ1-4	NA	TRBV19	TGTGCCAGTACAAACCCCCCCAGGGGGCAGCGGGAAAAACTGTTTTTT	CASTNPPRGQREKLFF
NA	TRBJ1-6	few	TRBV5-6	TGTGCCAGCAGCTTGGCGGCAGGCGTCGACTCACCCCTCCACTTT	CASSLAAGVDSPLHF
NA	TRBJ1-1	NA	TRBV7-8	TGTGCCAGCAGCTTGAGCCGTAGGGGCACTGAAGCTTTCTTT	CASSLSRRGTEAFF
NA	TRBJ2-3	once	TRBV18	TGTGCCAGCTCACCCAGCACAGATACGCAGTATTTT	CASSPSTDTQYF
NA	TRBJ1-1	NA	TRBV25-1	TGTGCCAGCAGTGACTATGACAGACCCCTGGAAGGAGCTTTCTTT	CASSDYDRPLEGAFF
NA	TRBJ1-6	NA	TRBV2	TGTGCCAGCAGTGAAGTCGAGGGAGGTAATTCACCCCTCCACTTT	CASSEVEGGNSPLHF
NA	TRBJ1-5	NA	TRBV2	TGTGCCAGCACCACCGACAGGAATCAGCCCCAGCATTTT	CASTTDRNQPQHF
NA	TRBJ2-1	few	TRBV7-6	TGTGCCAGCACTCGGGGCGGTGTGGGGCGAGCGGATGAGCAGTTCTTC	CASTRGGVGRADEQFF
TRBD2	TRBJ2-7	NA	TRBV27	TGTGCCAGCAGAAGGACTAGCAACTACGAGCAGTACTTC	CASRRTSNYEQYF
NA	TRBJ2-3	NA	TRBV18	TGTGCCAGCTCACCACTTCTTCGGGGGACCGCAGATACGCAGTATTTT	CASSPLLRGTADTQYF
NA	TRBJ1-4	NA	TRBV6-5	TGTGCCAGCAGCGCGATCACTCGTAATGAAAAACTGTTTTTT	CASSAITRNEKLFF
TRBD1	TRBJ2-3	NA	TRBV4-3	TGCGCCAGCAGCCAAGAGGGACAGGGTACAGATACGCAGTATTTT	CASSQEGQGTDTQYF
NA	TRBJ2-1	few	TRBV13	TGTGCCAGCAGCTTGTGGTTCTCCTACAATGAGCAGTTCTTC	CASSLWFSYNEQFF
NA	TRBJ1-5	once	TRBV10-3	TGTGCCATCAGTGAGGGGATTAGCAATCAGCCCCAGCATTTT	CAISEGISNQPQHF
NA	TRBJ2-3	NA	TRBV7-2	TGTGCCAGCAGCTTGGGGACACCAAGCACAGATACGCAGTATTTT	CASSLGTPSTDTQYF
TRBD2	TRBJ2-3	NA	TRBV10-3	TGTGCCATCAGTGAGGGACTAGCGGGAGTATCTACGCAGTATTTT	CAISEGLAGVSTQYF
TRBD1	TRBJ2-2	NA	TRBV6-6	TGTGCCAGCAGCCCCCTCGGGACAGAGAACACCGGGGAGCTGTTTTTT	CASSPLGTENTGELFF
NA	TRBJ1-1	few	TRBV10-3	TGTGCCATCAGTGTAACACAGGGCAACACTGAAGCTTTCTTT	CAISVTQGNTEAFF
NA	TRBJ2-7	once	TRBV18	TGTGCCAGCTCACCGGTAATGGGGCCTGGTTCCTACGAGCAGTACTTC	CASSPVMGPGSYEQYF
NA	TRBJ1-1	few	TRBV7-2	TGTGCCAGCAGCGTCACCTTGAACACTGAAGCTTTCTTT	CASSVTLNTEAFF
NA	TRBJ2-7	few	TRBV18	TGTGCCAGCTCACCACGGCAGCCCTACGAGCAGTACTTC	CASSPRQPYEQYF
NA	TRBJ2-1	NA	TRBV11-2	TGTGCCAGCAGCTCCGGACAAAACAATGAGCAGTTCTTC	CASSSGQNNEQFF
NA	TRBJ2-1	NA	TRBV25-1	TGTGCCAGCAGTGAATTCGGATCCAGGAGGAATGAGCAGTTCTTC	CASSEFGSRRNEQFF
NA	TRBJ2-1	NA	TRBV6-7	TGTGCCAGCAGCGGGACTCCAGAGGAGCAGTTCTTC	CASSGTPEEQFF
NA	TRBJ1-1	NA	TRBV30	TGTGCCTGGAGTCGGCAGACTGAAGCTTTCTTT	CAWSRQTEAFF
NA	TRBJ1-1	NA	TRBV20-1	TGCAGTGCGAAAGACCGGGGCGAAGCTTTCTTT	CSAKDRGEAFF
NA	TRBJ2-1	NA	TRBV18	TGTGCCAGCTCGTCCACAGTGGACAATGAGCAGTTCTTC	CASSSTVDNEQFF
TRBD1	TRBJ2-2	NA	TRBV11-2	TGTGCCAGCAGCCTCGGACAGGGAGTCGCCGGGGAGCTGTTTTTT	CASSLGQGVAGELFF
NA	TRBJ1-5	NA	TRBV7-2	TGTGCCAGCAGTAGGGTTAGCAATCAGCCCCAGCATTTT	CASSRVSNQPQHF
NA	TRBJ2-7	NA	TRBV6-5	TGTGCCAGCAGTACAGGGTTTAGTTCCTACGAGCAGTACTTC	CASSTGFSSYEQYF
NA	TRBJ2-1	NA	TRBV7-2	TGTGCCAGCAGCTTAGGGACCGACCGGGAGCAGTTCTTC	CASSLGTDREQFF